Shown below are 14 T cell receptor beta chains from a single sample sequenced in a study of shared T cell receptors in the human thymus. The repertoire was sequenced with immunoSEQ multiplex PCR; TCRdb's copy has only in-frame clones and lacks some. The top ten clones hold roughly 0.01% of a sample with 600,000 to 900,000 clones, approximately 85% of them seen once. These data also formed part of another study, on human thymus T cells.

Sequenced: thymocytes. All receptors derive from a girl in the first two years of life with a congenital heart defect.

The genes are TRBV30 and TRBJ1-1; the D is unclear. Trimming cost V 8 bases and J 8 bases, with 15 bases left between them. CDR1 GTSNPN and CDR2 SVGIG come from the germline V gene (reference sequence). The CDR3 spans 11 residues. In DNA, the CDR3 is TGTGCCACCTCCCCAGTGCACGAAGCTTTCTTT. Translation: CATSPVHEAFF.

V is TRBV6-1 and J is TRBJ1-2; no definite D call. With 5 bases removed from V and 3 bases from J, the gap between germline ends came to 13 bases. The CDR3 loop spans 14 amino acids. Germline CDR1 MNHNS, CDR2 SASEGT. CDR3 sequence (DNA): TGTGCCAGCAGTCCCCGACGGGAGTACTATGGCTACACCTTC. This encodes CASSPRREYYGYTF.

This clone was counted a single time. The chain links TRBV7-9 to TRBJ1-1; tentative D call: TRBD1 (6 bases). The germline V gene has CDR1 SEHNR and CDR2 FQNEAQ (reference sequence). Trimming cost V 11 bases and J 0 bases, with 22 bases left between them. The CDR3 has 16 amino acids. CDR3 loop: CAGGAAGDYLNTEAFF. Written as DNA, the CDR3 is TGTGCCGGGGGGGCAGCGGGAGACTACCTGAACACTGAAGCTTTCTTT.

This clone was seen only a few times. Written as DNA, the CDR3 is TGTGCCTGGAGTGTAGGGCTAGCCAGATTCCACTACAATGAGCAGTTCTTC. Its translation: CAWSVGLARFHYNEQFF. This sequence joins TRBV30 and TRBJ2-1; TRBD2 might be the D (5 bases). The CDR3 loop spans 17 amino acids. V dropped 0 bases and J dropped 3 bases, with 18 bases sitting between them. Germline values: CDR1 GTSNPN, CDR2 SVGIG (reference sequence). The full variable domain, rest sourced from reference TRBV30 and TRBJ2-1, is SQTIHQWPATLVQPVGSPLSLECTVEGTSNPNLYWYRQAAGRGLQLLFYSVGIGQISSEVPQNLSASRPQDRQFILSSKKLLLSDSGFYLCAWSVGLARFHYNEQFFGPGTRLTVL.

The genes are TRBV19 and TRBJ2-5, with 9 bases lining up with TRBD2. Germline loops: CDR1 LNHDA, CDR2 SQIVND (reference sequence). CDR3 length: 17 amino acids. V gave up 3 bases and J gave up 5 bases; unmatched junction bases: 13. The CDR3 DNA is TGTGCCAGTAGTATGGTTCAGCGGGGGGCGTGGAATGAGACCCAGTACTTC. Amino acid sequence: CASSMVQRGAWNETQYF.

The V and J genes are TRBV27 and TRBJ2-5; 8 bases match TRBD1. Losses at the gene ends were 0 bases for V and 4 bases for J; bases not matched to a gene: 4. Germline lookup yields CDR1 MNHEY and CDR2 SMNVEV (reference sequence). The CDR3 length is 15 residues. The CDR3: CASSLSHRGRETQYF. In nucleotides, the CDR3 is TGTGCCAGCAGTTTATCCCACAGGGGGAGAGAGACCCAGTACTTC.

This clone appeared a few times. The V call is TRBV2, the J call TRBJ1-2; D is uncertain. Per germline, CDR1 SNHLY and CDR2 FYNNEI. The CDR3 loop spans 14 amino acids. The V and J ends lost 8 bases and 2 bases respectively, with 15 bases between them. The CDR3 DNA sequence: TGTGCCAGCCATAATATGACAAGAAACTATGGCTACACCTTC. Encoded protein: CASHNMTRNYGYTF.

The CDR3 region has the DNA TGTGCCAGCAGTCCACAGGGGGCGGAGGGCACTGAAGCTTTCTTT. This encodes CASSPQGAEGTEAFF. V is TRBV6-5 and J is TRBJ1-1; 9 positions match TRBD1. CDR3 length: 15 residues. The germline V gene has CDR1 MNHEY and CDR2 SVGAGI. The ends lost 5 bases at V and 4 bases at J; junction bases unmatched: 8.

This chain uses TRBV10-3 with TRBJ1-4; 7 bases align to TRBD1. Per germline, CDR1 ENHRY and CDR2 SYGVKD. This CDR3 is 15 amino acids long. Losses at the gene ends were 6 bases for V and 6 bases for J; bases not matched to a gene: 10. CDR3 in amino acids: CAIRHDRDRDEKLFF. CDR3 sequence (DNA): TGTGCCATCAGGCACGACAGGGACAGAGATGAAAAACTGTTTTTT.

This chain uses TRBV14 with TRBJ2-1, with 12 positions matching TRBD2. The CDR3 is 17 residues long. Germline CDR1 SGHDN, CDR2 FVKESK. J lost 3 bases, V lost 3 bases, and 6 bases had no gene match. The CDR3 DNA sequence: TGTGCCAGCAGCCAGTCTAGCGGGGGGGCCTTCTACAATGAGCAGTTCTTC. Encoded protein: CASSQSSGGAFYNEQFF.

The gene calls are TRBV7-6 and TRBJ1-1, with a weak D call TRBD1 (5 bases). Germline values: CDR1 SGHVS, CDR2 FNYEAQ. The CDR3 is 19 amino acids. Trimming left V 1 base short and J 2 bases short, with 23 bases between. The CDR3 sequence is CASSLVLRGPARANTEAFF. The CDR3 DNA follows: TGTGCCAGCAGCTTAGTTCTTAGGGGCCCGGCCAGGGCAAACACTGAAGCTTTCTTT.

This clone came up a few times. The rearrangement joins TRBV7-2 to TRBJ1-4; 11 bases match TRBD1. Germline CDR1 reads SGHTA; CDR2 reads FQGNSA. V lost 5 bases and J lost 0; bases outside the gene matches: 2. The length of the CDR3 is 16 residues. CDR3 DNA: TGTGCCAGCAGCCCGGGACAGGGGGCAACTAATGAAAAACTGTTTTTT. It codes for CASSPGQGATNEKLFF.

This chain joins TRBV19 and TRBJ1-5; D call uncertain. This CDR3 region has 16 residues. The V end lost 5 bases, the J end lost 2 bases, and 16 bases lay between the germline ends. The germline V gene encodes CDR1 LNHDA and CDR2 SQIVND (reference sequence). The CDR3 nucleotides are TGTGCCAGTAGTGCTATGGTCCGGAGGGGCAATCAGCCCCAGCATTTT. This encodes CASSAMVRRGNQPQHF.

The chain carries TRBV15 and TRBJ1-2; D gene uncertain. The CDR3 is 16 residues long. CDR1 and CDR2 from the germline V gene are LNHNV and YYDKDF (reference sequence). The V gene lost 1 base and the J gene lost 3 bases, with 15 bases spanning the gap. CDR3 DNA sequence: TGTGCCACCAGCAGAGTTTCTTCGGGGTTAGACTATGGCTACACCTTC. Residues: CATSRVSSGLDYGYTF.